This TCR beta chain was sequenced in a study of T cells in Graves' hyperthyroidism and ophthalmopathy. Note on this clonotype: The antigen remains undetermined. A much larger clone differs from this one at a single base, so this may be a read error.

From RNA transcripts, TCR beta CDR3 regions were amplified. The primer set for the first-round RT-PCR of the TCR CDR3 was HTBI. TCRdb reanalysed the multiplex PCR reads using MiXCR and keeps one entry per CDR3 protein. The sample yields roughly 710,000 distinct CDR3 sequences, under 45% seen once. Per the germline V gene, CDR1 is SQVTM and CDR2 is ANQGSEA. The CDR3 runs to 13 residues. V was clipped by 8 bases and J by 2 bases, with 15 bases between them. Findings and limits, study-wide: Median prediction lead before ophthalmopathy onset was roughly 6 months with the model.

This sequence joins TRBV29-1 and TRBJ1-2; D uncertain. The source material was blood. The clonotype originates from a woman aged 40 to 49 with Graves' hyperthyroidism. CDR3 region: CSLIRTGNYGYTF. The CDR3, as DNA: TGCAGCCTTATCCGGACTGGGAACTATGGCTACACCTTC.